The table lists the clone carrying this TCR beta chain with many counts. Antigen: not known. Exclusion of a patient resulted from uncontrolled infection, other autoimmune disease, pregnancy or lactation. Each 10 ml fresh peripheral blood draw supplied the PBMCs. From RNA transcripts, TCR beta CDR3 regions were amplified. HTBI primers were used for first-round RT-PCR of the TCR CDR3. TCRdb ran MiXCR on the multiplex PCR reads and lists one entry per CDR3 protein. Of around 690,000 distinct CDR3 sequences in the sample, 17% were seen once. This record belongs to a study of T cells in Graves' hyperthyroidism and ophthalmopathy. On the study more broadly: At initial diagnosis, before any treatment had begun, peripheral blood was obtained. Study-wide results and limits: Peripheral blood also featured most of the thyroid clonotypes expanded above 0.001.

The clonotype comes from a man aged 50 to 60 with Graves' hyperthyroidism. Source material: blood.

This CDR3 is CASSAEGSYEQYF. As DNA, the CDR3 is TGTGCCAGCAGTGCCGAGGGCTCCTACGAGCAGTACTTC. The chain recombines TRBV6-1 with TRBJ2-7, with D possibly TRBD2 on 5 matching bases. Trimming took off 4 bases at V and 0 bases at J, with 7 bases between the two ends. CDR3 length: 13 amino acids. CDR1 is MNHNS and CDR2 is SASEGT in the germline V gene.